Following are 18 T cell receptor beta chains from one sample sequenced in a study of cytomegalovirus exposure and HLA in healthy donors. The PCR was carried out with 60 Vbeta primers and 13 Jbeta primers. The assay was immunoSEQ multiplex PCR, and TCRdb's table has in-frame clones only and misses some. In the table there are 150,000 to 200,000 clones, approximately 80% of which are singletons. Input material: PBMCs. All receptors derive from a woman aged 40 to 55 in good health and CMV-seropositive.

CDR3 in amino acids: CASSSGQGTGEQFF. CDR3 coding DNA: TGTGCCAGCAGCTCTGGACAGGGGACTGGTGAGCAGTTCTTC. The chain couples TRBV7-9 to TRBJ2-1; 9 nucleotides align to TRBD1. The CDR3 has 14 residues. Germline assignment: CDR1 SEHNR and CDR2 FQNEAQ (reference sequence). J lost 9 bases, V lost 4 bases, and 7 bases had no gene match.

J is TRBJ2-1 and V is TRBV5-1; TRBD2 aligns across 8 bases. From germline, CDR1 is SGHRS and CDR2 YFSETQ. Trimming at V came to 6 bases and at J to 10 bases, leaving 9 bases not matched to a gene. The CDR3 is made up of 13 amino acids. CDR3: CASNPGASGEQFF. The CDR3 nucleotides read TGCGCCAGCAACCCCGGTGCTAGCGGGGAGCAGTTCTTC.

The chain is built from TRBV4-1 and TRBJ1-4, with 8 bases matching TRBD1. The germline V gene encodes CDR1 MGHRA and CDR2 YSYEKL. This CDR3 spans 15 amino acids. The J segment lost 5 bases and the V segment lost 5 bases, leaving 7 bases of the junction unmatched. The CDR3 protein is CASSYNRGKNEKLFF. The CDR3 DNA sequence: TGCGCCAGCAGCTATAACAGGGGGAAAAATGAAAAACTGTTTTTT.

The chain uses TRBV6-6 and TRBJ2-3, with 9 bases matching TRBD1. CDR3 size: 15 residues. Germline V lookup: CDR1 MNHNY, CDR2 SVGAGI (reference sequence). The V and J ends lost 6 bases and 3 bases, in that order; junction bases with no gene match: 7. In DNA, the CDR3 is TGTGCCAGCAGGAAAAGCGGACAGGGGACAGATACGCAGTATTTT. As protein: CASRKSGQGTDTQYF.

This chain connects TRBV9 to TRBJ2-7; D uncertain. The germline V and J ends were trimmed by 4 bases and 0 bases, with 8 bases remaining between them. CDR1 and CDR2 from the germline V gene are SGDLS and YYNGEE. The CDR3 is made up of 13 amino acids. CDR3 DNA sequence: TGTGCCAGCAGCTCCACGAGCTCCTACGAGCAGTACTTC. It translates to CASSSTSSYEQYF.

The CDR3 sequence is CASSSSTTSSYNEQFF. The CDR3 bases are TGTGCCAGCAGCTCTAGCACCACGAGCTCCTACAATGAGCAGTTCTTC. V gene TRBV11-2 combines with J gene TRBJ2-1; D perhaps matches TRBD2 (5 bases). Germline V gene data show CDR1 as SGHAT and CDR2 as FQNNGV. There are 16 residues in the CDR3. The V end was cut by 4 bases, the J end by 0 bases, with 13 bases between.

The rearrangement joins TRBV10-3 to TRBJ2-7; 11 nucleotides line up with TRBD1. CDR1 and CDR2 (germline): ENHRY, SYGVKD. There are 13 residues in the CDR3. Losses at the gene ends were 8 bases for V and 4 bases for J; bases not matched to a gene: 4. The DNA of the CDR3 is TGTGCCATCGGGGGGACAGGGGGGTACGAGCAGTACTTC. Translated, it gives CAIGGTGGYEQYF.

The chain employs TRBV7-2 and TRBJ1-2; TRBD1 is a possible D gene (5 bases). Germline CDR1 reads SGHTA; CDR2 reads FQGNSA. The CDR3 extends over 12 amino acids. V lost 8 bases and J lost 2, with 9 bases in between. This CDR3 is CASGGVNYGYTF. In DNA form, the CDR3 reads TGTGCCAGCGGGGGGGTAAACTATGGCTACACCTTC.

The chain joins TRBV19 to TRBJ1-2, with D unresolved. V was trimmed by 1 base and J by 4 bases, leaving 4 bases between them. The germline V gene has CDR1 LNHDA and CDR2 SQIVND (reference sequence). CDR3 length equals 12 residues. DNA of the CDR3: TGTGCCAGTAGTATAGCTTTCTATGGCTACACCTTC. Translation: CASSIAFYGYTF.

This chain joins TRBV11-2 and TRBJ2-1, with 7 bases fitting TRBD2. V shed 1 base, J shed 1 base, and the junction held 7 bases outside the gene matches. CDR1 and CDR2 (germline): SGHAT, FQNNGV. This CDR3 has 17 amino acids. This chain's CDR3 is CASSLGALAESYNEQFF. CDR3 nucleotides: TGTGCCAGCAGCTTAGGGGCGCTAGCGGAATCCTACAATGAGCAGTTCTTC. The full variable domain, with the rest looked up from reference TRBV11-2 and TRBJ2-1, is EAGVAQSPRYKIIEKRQSVAFWCNPISGHATLYWYQQILGQGPKLLIQFQNNGVVDDSQLPKDRFSAERLKGVDSTLKIQPAKLEDSAVYLCASSLGALAESYNEQFFGPGTRLTVL.

The V gene is TRBV5-1, the J gene TRBJ1-1, with D hard to call. The CDR3 loop spans 16 amino acids. Germline-derived CDR1 and CDR2 are SGHRS and YFSETQ. The V end lost 0 bases, the J end lost 0 bases, and 12 bases lay between the germline ends. The CDR3 reads CASSLASQAVNTEAFF. For the CDR3, the DNA is TGCGCCAGCAGCTTGGCCAGTCAAGCGGTGAACACTGAAGCTTTCTTT.

This chain connects TRBV7-7 to TRBJ2-3; TRBD2 agrees at 14 bases. From germline, CDR1 is SSHAT and CDR2 FNYEAQ (reference sequence). The CDR3 is made up of 16 amino acids. Losses at the gene ends were 5 bases for V and 3 bases for J; bases not matched to a gene: 4. The CDR3 loop is CASSRLAGGLTDTQYF. The CDR3 coding sequence is TGTGCCAGCAGCAGACTAGCGGGGGGGCTAACAGATACGCAGTATTTT.

J is TRBJ2-1 and V is TRBV12-5; D perhaps matches TRBD2 (6 bases). The CDR3 extends over 14 amino acids. Germline CDR1 is LGHNT and CDR2 is FRNRAP. Trimming took 5 bases from V and 9 from J, leaving 17 bases between them. The DNA of the CDR3 is TGTGCTAGTGGTCTTTCTGGAGGGACGGCTGAGCAGTTCTTC. It is translated as CASGLSGGTAEQFF.

The chain links TRBV7-9 to TRBJ2-5; TRBD1 agrees at 9 bases. The J call may be faulty, since TRBJ2-7 better matches the DNA end. Germline-derived CDR1 and CDR2 are SEHNR and FQNEAQ (reference sequence). The CDR3 loop spans 14 amino acids. DNA of the CDR3: TGTGCCAGCAGCTCGACAGGGGGTATCTACGAGCAGTACTTC. Protein product: CASSSTGGIYEQYF.

This chain connects TRBV7-8 to TRBJ2-2; the match to TRBD2 covers 16 bases. The CDR3 is 16 residues long. Germline lookup yields CDR1 SGHVS and CDR2 FQNEAQ. J lost 6 bases, V lost 4 bases, and 2 bases had no gene match. Written as DNA, the CDR3 is TGTGCCAGCAGCTCGGGGACTAGCGGGGGGGCCGGGGAGCTGTTTTTT. It encodes CASSSGTSGGAGELFF.

The rearrangement links TRBV4-3 to TRBJ1-5, with D maybe TRBD1 (6 bases). Germline V gene sequence: CDR1 LGHNA, CDR2 YSLEER. The CDR3 contains 17 residues. V was trimmed by 0 bases and J by 4 bases, leaving 16 bases between them. In DNA form, the CDR3 reads TGCGCCAGCAGCCAAGACCTGGCCAGGGGCTATAATCAGCCCCAGCATTTT. This sequence encodes CASSQDLARGYNQPQHF.

This clone appeared a few times. CDR3 sequence reads: CASSVGLVGFSDTQYF. The CDR3, as DNA: TGTGCCAGCAGCGTAGGCCTAGTAGGTTTCTCAGATACGCAGTATTTT. The V gene is TRBV9, the J gene TRBJ2-3; D ambiguous. V gave up 0 bases and J gave up 4 bases, with 15 bases separating them. Looked up from germline, CDR1 is SGDLS and CDR2 is YYNGEE. This CDR3 contains 16 residues.

The genes are TRBV6-9 and TRBJ1-1; the match to TRBD1 covers 8 bases. Germline lookup yields CDR1 MNHGY and CDR2 SVAAGI. This CDR3 has 15 amino acids. V dropped 3 bases and J dropped 4; count of bases not matched to a gene: 7. CDR3 bases: TGTGCCAGCAGTTACCAGGCAGGGGGCGGCACTGAAGCTTTCTTT. Residues: CASSYQAGGGTEAFF.